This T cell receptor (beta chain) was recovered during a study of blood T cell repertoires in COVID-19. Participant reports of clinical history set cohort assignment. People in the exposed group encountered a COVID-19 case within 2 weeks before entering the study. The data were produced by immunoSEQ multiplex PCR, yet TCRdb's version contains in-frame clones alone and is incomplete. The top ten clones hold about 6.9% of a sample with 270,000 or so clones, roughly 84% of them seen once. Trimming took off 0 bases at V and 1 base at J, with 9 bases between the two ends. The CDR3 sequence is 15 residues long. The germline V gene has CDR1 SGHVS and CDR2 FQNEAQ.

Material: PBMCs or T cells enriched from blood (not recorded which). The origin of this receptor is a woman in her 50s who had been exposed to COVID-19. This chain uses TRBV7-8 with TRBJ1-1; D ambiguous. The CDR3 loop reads CASSLASPGNTEAFF. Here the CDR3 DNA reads TGTGCCAGCAGCTTAGCATCGCCAGGGAACACTGAAGCTTTCTTT.